Below, one T cell receptor (beta chain) is given with its context. Its specificity is unknown. These data are taken from a study of T cell responses to AZD1222 COVID-19 vaccine. General study findings and limits: Most donors were white British and more were female, and clonal diversity was possibly underestimated.

The V end was cut by 3 bases, the J end by 6 bases, with 12 bases between. The germline V gene has CDR1 LNHDA and CDR2 SQIVND (reference sequence). There are 14 residues in the CDR3. Second-dose timings of about 4 or about 12 weeks were pooled. Sequencing used immunoSEQ multiplex PCR; TCRdb keeps in-frame clones, though not all of them. The sample carries fewer than 85,000 clones, about 83% recorded once. The rearrangement joins TRBV19 to TRBJ1-5, with D uncertain. This TCR derives from an adult who received the AZD1222 COVID-19 vaccine. Sequenced here: peripheral blood, sampled 28 days after the second AZD1222 dose. CDR3 loop: CASSMRAGTQPQHF. CDR3 DNA sequence: TGTGCCAGTAGTATGAGGGCAGGCACTCAGCCCCAGCATTTT.